This T cell receptor (beta chain) was sequenced for a study of T-cell reconstitution after alpha-beta-depleted transplantation in children. A library of TCRbeta sequences, prepared with unique molecular identifiers, was generated. One entry per CDR3 protein results from TCRdb running MiXCR on the PCR reads. Found here are about 500,000 distinct CDR3 sequences, 32% of them singletons; the top ten hold 2% to 2.5%. Germline V gene data show CDR1 as SEHNR and CDR2 as FQNEAQ (reference sequence). Trimming stripped 1 base from V and 11 bases from J, with 9 bases between. The CDR3 totals 12 residues. This chain links TRBV7-9 with TRBJ1-5; D gene ambiguous. The source is a human donor who donated a stem cell graft to a child with aplastic anemia. This material consisted of PBMCs from the stem cell graft donor, taken from the stem cell graft. This chain's CDR3 is CASSLGGRAQHF. The CDR3 DNA follows: TGTGCCAGCAGCTTAGGGGGAAGGGCCCAGCATTTT. Variable domain in full (rest from reference TRBV7-9 and TRBJ1-5): DTGVSQNPRHKITKRGQNVTFRCDPISEHNRLYWYRQTLGQGPEFLTYFQNEAQLEKSRLLSDRFSAERPKGSFSTLEIQRTEQGDSAMYLCASSLGGRAQHFGDGTRLSIL.